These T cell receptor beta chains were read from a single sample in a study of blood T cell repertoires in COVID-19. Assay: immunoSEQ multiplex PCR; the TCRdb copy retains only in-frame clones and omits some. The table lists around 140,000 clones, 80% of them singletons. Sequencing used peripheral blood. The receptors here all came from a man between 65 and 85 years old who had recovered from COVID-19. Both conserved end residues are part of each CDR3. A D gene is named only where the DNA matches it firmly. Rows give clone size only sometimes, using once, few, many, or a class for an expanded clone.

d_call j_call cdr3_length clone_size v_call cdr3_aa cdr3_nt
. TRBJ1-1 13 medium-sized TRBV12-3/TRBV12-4 CASTNPGNTEAFF TGTGCCAGCACCAATCCAGGGAACACTGAAGCTTTCTTT
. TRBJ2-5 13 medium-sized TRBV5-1 CASSLWAEETQYF TGCGCCAGCAGCTTGTGGGCAGAAGAGACCCAGTACTTC
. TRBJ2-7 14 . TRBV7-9 CASSLRPDRREQYF TGTGCCAGCAGCTTACGGCCAGACCGGCGGGAGCAGTACTTC
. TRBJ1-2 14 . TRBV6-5 CASSYQGSRTGYTF TGTGCCAGCAGCTATCAGGGAAGTAGAACTGGCTACACCTTC
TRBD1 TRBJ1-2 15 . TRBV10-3 CAIRVTGTTNYGYTF TGTGCCATCAGGGTGACAGGGACGACTAACTATGGCTACACCTTC
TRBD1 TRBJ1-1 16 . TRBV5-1 CASSLGGTEKNTEAFF TGCGCCAGCAGCTTGGGTGGGACAGAGAAGAACACTGAAGCTTTCTTT
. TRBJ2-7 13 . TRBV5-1 CASSPDPGYEQYF TGCGCCAGCAGCCCCGATCCGGGCTACGAGCAGTACTTC
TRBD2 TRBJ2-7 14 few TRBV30 CAWSTGLAGYEQYF TGTGCCTGGAGTACGGGACTAGCGGGATACGAGCAGTACTTC
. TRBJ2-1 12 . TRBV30 CAWSERGNEQFF TGTGCCTGGAGCGAACGGGGCAATGAGCAGTTCTTC
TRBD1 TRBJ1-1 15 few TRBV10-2 CASYPADRGGTEAFF TGCGCCAGCTATCCTGCCGACAGGGGTGGCACTGAAGCTTTCTTT
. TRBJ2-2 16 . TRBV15 CATSRVRGLVTGELFF TGTGCCACCAGCAGAGTTCGCGGTTTAGTCACCGGGGAGCTGTTTTTT
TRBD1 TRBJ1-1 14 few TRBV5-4 CASSLEGQGRSAFF TGTGCCAGCAGCTTGGAGGGACAGGGGAGGTCGGCTTTCTTT
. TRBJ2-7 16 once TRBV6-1 CASSESGLRTSYEQYF TGTGCCAGCAGTGAATCGGGACTGCGGACCTCCTACGAGCAGTACTTC
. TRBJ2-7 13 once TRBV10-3 CAIKGQMFYEQYF TGTGCCATCAAGGGGCAAATGTTCTACGAGCAGTACTTC
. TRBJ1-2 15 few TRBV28 CASSSGGSLNYGYTF TGTGCCAGCAGTTCAGGAGGGTCTCTAAACTATGGCTACACCTTC
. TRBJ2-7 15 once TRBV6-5 CASSYSSGLHYEQYF TGTGCCAGCAGTTACTCGTCAGGCCTACACTACGAGCAGTACTTC
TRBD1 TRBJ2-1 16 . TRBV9 CASSVVGTGLYNEQFF TGTGCCAGCAGCGTCGTAGGGACAGGGCTATACAATGAGCAGTTCTTC
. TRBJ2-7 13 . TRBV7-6 CASGLALGDEQYF TGTGCCAGCGGGTTAGCCTTGGGCGACGAGCAGTACTTC
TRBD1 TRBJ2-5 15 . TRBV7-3 CASSLLQGAGETQYF TGTGCCAGCAGCTTATTGCAGGGGGCTGGGGAGACCCAGTACTTC
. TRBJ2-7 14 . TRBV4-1 CASSPDQTPLFQYF TGCGCCAGCAGCCCAGACCAGACACCTCTATTCCAGTACTTC
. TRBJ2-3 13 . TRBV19 CASSIVSPDTQYF TGTGCCAGTAGTATAGTTAGCCCAGATACGCAGTATTTT
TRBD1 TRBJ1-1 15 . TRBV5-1 CASSPGDRMNTEAFF TGCGCCAGCAGCCCGGGGGACAGAATGAACACTGAAGCTTTCTTT
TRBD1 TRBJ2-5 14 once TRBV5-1 CASSADRGIETQYF TGCGCCAGCAGCGCCGACAGGGGCATTGAGACCCAGTACTTC
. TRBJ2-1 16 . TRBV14 CASSQTLAYAYNEQFF TGTGCCAGCAGCCAGACACTAGCCTACGCGTACAATGAGCAGTTCTTC
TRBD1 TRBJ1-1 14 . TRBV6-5 CASPRQGGITEAFF TGTGCCAGCCCTCGACAGGGCGGAATCACTGAAGCTTTCTTT
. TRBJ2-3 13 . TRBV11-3 CASSLEAADTQYF TGTGCCAGCAGCTTAGAAGCCGCCGATACGCAGTATTTT
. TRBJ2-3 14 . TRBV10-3 CAISAGVGTDTQYF TGTGCCATCAGTGCGGGGGTGGGTACAGATACGCAGTATTTT
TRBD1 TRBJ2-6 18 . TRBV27 CASSSRDRANSGANVLTF TGTGCCAGCAGTTCCCGGGACAGGGCAAACTCTGGGGCCAACGTCCTGACTTTC
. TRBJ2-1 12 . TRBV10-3 CAISDTYNEQFF TGTGCCATCAGTGACACCTACAATGAGCAGTTCTTC
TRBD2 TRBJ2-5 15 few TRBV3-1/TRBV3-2 CASSQISGYQETQYF TGTGCCAGCAGCCAGATTAGCGGGTACCAAGAGACCCAGTACTTC
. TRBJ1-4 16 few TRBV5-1 CASSLGIQNGHEKLFF TGCGCCAGCAGCTTGGGAATACAAAATGGGCATGAAAAACTGTTTTTT
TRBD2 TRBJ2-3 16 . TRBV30 CAWSRTSGRQMDTQYF TGTGCCTGGAGTCGGACTAGCGGTAGGCAAATGGATACGCAGTATTTT
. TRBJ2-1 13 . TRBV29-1 CSVESYRANEQFF TGCAGCGTTGAGTCGTACAGGGCGAATGAGCAGTTCTTC
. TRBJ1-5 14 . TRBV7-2 CASSFYLWSQPQHF TGTGCCAGCAGTTTCTACCTATGGAGTCAGCCCCAGCATTTT
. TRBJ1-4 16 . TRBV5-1 CASSLGSRGPNEKLFF TGCGCCAGCAGCTTGGGCTCCAGGGGTCCTAATGAAAAACTGTTTTTT
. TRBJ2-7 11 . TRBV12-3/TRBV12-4 CASSRLNEQYF TGTGCCAGCAGCAGACTAAACGAGCAGTACTTC
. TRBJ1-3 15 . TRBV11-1 CASSLTTTSGNTIYF TGTGCCAGCAGCTTGACGACAACCTCTGGAAACACCATATATTTT
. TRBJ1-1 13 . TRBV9 CASSVGGSTEAFF TGTGCCAGCAGCGTTGGGGGGTCCACTGAAGCTTTCTTT
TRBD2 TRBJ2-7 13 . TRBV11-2 CASSLVPGGEQYF TGTGCCAGCAGCTTAGTTCCGGGGGGCGAGCAGTACTTC
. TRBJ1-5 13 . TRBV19 CASSITVYQPQHF TGTGCCAGTAGTATCACTGTGTATCAGCCCCAGCATTTT
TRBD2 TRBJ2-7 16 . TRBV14 CASSFHLAGASYEQYF TGTGCCAGCAGCTTCCATCTCGCGGGAGCCTCCTACGAGCAGTACTTC
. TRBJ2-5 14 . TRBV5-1 CASSGQGGQETQYF TGCGCCAGCTCAGGACAGGGAGGGCAAGAGACCCAGTACTTC
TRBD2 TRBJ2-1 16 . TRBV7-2 CASSLSFLAGGDEQFF TGTGCCAGCAGCTTAAGTTTCCTAGCGGGAGGTGATGAGCAGTTCTTC